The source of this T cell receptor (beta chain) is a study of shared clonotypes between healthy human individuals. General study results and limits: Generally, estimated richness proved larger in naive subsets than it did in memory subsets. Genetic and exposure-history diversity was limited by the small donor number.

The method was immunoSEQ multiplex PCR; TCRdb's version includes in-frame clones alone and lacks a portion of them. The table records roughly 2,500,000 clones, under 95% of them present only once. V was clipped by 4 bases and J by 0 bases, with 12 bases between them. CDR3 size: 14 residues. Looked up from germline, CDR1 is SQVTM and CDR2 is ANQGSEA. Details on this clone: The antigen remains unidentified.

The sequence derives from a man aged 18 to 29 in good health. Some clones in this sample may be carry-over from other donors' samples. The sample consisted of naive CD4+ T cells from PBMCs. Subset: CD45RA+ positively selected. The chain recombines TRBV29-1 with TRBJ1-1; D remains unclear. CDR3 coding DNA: TGCAGCGTTGTTGGCAGTGCCATGAACACTGAAGCTTTCTTT. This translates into CSVVGSAMNTEAFF.